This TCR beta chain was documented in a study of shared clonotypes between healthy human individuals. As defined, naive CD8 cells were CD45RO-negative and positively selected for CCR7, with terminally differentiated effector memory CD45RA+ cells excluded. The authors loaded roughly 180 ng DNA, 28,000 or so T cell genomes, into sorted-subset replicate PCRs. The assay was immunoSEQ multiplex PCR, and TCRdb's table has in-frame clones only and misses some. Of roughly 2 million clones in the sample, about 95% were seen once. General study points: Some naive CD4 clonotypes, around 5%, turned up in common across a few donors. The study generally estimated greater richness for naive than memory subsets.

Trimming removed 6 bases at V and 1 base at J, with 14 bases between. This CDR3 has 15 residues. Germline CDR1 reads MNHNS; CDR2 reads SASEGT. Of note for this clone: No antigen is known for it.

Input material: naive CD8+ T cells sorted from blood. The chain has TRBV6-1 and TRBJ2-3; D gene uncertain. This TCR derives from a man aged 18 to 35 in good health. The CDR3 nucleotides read TGTGCCAGCAGCCATACACCTGGGGGCACAGATACGCAGTATTTT. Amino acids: CASSHTPGGTDTQYF.